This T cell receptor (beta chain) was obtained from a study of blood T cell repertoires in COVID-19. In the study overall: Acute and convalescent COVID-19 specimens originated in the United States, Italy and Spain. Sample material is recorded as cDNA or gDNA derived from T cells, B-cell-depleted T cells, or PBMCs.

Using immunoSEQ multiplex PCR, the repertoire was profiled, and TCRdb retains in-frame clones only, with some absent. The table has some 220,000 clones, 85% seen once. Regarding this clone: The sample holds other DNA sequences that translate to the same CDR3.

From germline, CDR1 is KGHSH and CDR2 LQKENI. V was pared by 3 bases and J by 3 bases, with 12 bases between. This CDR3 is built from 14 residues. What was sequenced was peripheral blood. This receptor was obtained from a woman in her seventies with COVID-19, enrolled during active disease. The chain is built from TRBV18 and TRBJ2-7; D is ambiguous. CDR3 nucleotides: TGTGCCAGCTCACCGTCTACATCAGGCTACGAGCAGTACTTC. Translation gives CASSPSTSGYEQYF.